The sequence of this TCR beta chain was determined in a study of cytomegalovirus exposure and HLA in healthy donors. There are 14 residues in the CDR3. The V gene lost 3 bases and the J gene lost 1 base, with 9 bases spanning the gap. Germline V lookup: CDR1 MNHNY, CDR2 SVGAGI (reference sequence). Both 60 Vbeta primers and 13 Jbeta primers went into the PCR. This table comes from immunoSEQ multiplex PCR, and its TCRdb copy is limited to in-frame clones, with some not included. This table has some 150,000 clones, approximately 77% appearing once. The TCR sequence derives from a man aged 25 to 45 in good health and CMV-seropositive. The J gene is TRBJ1-1, the V gene TRBV6-6; D ambiguous. The specimen sequenced was PBMCs. The CDR3 loop reads CASSYIGRNTEAFF. The CDR3 nucleotides read TGTGCCAGCAGTTATATCGGTCGGAACACTGAAGCTTTCTTT.